The sequence of this T cell receptor (beta chain) was determined in a study of blood T cells in healthy people across ages. The authors ran a second PCR of about 6 to 12 cycles using a sample-barcoded 5' primer and a J-beta primer mix. Via MiXCR, TCRdb re-called the 5' RACE reads, giving one row per CDR3 protein. The sample carries some 1.5 million distinct CDR3 sequences, roughly 27% recorded once. The TCR was taken from a young woman in good health. The sample consisted of blood.

The CDR3 sequence is CASSEVAAVYGYTF. CDR3 DNA sequence: TGTGCCAGCAGTGAAGTGGCGGCAGTCTATGGCTACACCTTC. The chain combines TRBV6-1 with TRBJ1-2; unclear D gene. Germline lookup yields CDR1 MNHNS and CDR2 SASEGT. Trimming stripped 1 base from V and 4 bases from J, with 10 bases between. The CDR3 is 14 amino acids.